These T cell receptor beta chains were read from a single sample in a study of T cells in Graves' hyperthyroidism and ophthalmopathy. TCRdb reprocessed the multiplex PCR reads via MiXCR and lists one record per CDR3 protein. Of 490,000 or so distinct CDR3 sequences in the sample, 20% to 25% were seen once. Sequences were obtained from blood. All receptors derive from a woman in her 70s with Graves' ophthalmopathy. Each CDR3 is given with its conserved first and last residue. Fields, in order: J gene, V gene, CDR3 protein.

TRBJ2-7 | TRBV15 | CATSRGSGGGQYF
TRBJ2-7 | TRBV5-1 | CASSSSGTGVHEQYF
TRBJ2-3 | TRBV5-1 | CASSLTSGKADTQYF
TRBJ2-1 | TRBV20-1 | CSASPSGGRYNEQFF
TRBJ2-2 | TRBV7-2 | CASSHLVDTGELFF
TRBJ2-7 | TRBV19 | CASSIHGGTASYEQYF
TRBJ2-7 | TRBV4-1 | CASRGTGLYEQYF
TRBJ1-6 | TRBV6-1 | CASSASSGTGYHF
TRBJ2-7 | TRBV3-1 | CASSRGSNYEQYF
TRBJ2-1 | TRBV4-3 | CASSQVGLAGNEQFF
TRBJ2-3 | TRBV3-1 | CASSQGTTAATQYF
TRBJ2-7 | TRBV20-1 | CSARDPRGAGEEQYF
TRBJ1-1 | TRBV6-5 | CASSYLEETEAFF
TRBJ2-1 | TRBV10-3 | CAISDRVRNLDNEQFF
TRBJ2-3 | TRBV3-1 | CASSEGLAGGTDTQYF
TRBJ2-3 | TRBV7-8 | CASTLYTDTQYF
TRBJ2-1 | TRBV7-7 | CASSFERGNEQFF
TRBJ1-2 | TRBV30 | CAWSVQGAEGYTF
TRBJ2-1 | TRBV2 | CASSEAEGEQFF
TRBJ2-7 | TRBV7-6 | CASSAGTANDEQYF
TRBJ1-2 | TRBV29-1 | CSVEEAGFYGYTF
TRBJ2-1 | TRBV6-1 | CASSPPGRAYNEQFF
TRBJ2-3 | TRBV11-1 | CASSQRRGRDTQYF
TRBJ2-2 | TRBV2 | CASSESGRNTGELFF